A selection of T cell receptor beta chains follows, all from one sample in a study of blood T cell repertoires in COVID-19. Profiled with immunoSEQ multiplex PCR; TCRdb holds only in-frame clones, not every one. The top ten clones hold about 8% of a sample with approximately 130,000 clones, around 81% of them seen once. The sequencing input was peripheral blood. Receptor source: a woman in her sixties with active or convalescent COVID-19. Each CDR3 is given with its conserved first and last residue. The D gene is left open where the match is weak. Expanded clones get a size class; other rows say once, few or many, or leave the size out.

>few|TRBJ2-5|TRBV6-5|-
CASSPTLAGWETQYF
TGTGCCAGCAGTCCAACCTTGGCGGGTTGGGAGACCCAGTACTTC
>-|TRBJ1-1|TRBV29-1|-
CSVDPGGTEAFF
TGCAGCGTTGACCCAGGAGGCACTGAAGCTTTCTTT
>-|TRBJ2-2|TRBV27|-
CASSLFSYTGELFF
TGTGCCAGCAGTTTATTTAGTTACACCGGGGAGCTGTTTTTT
>-|TRBJ2-1|TRBV24-1|-
CATSDPTGPYNEQFF
TGTGCCACCAGTGATCCGACAGGCCCTTACAATGAGCAGTTCTTC
>-|TRBJ1-5|TRBV6-5|-
CASNSREPQHF
TGTGCCAGCAACAGCCGAGAGCCCCAGCATTTT
>-|TRBJ2-1|TRBV29-1|-
CSVEDMNEQFF
TGCAGCGTTGAAGATATGAATGAGCAGTTCTTC
>-|TRBJ1-1|TRBV27|TRBD1
CASSLRQGANTEAFF
TGTGCCAGCAGTTTACGACAGGGGGCGAACACTGAAGCTTTCTTT
>-|TRBJ1-2|TRBV7-9|-
CASSLRGGPYNGYTF
TGTGCCAGCAGCTTAAGAGGGGGACCCTATAATGGCTACACCTTC
>-|TRBJ2-2|TRBV24-1|-
CATSEAAGFRELFF
TGTGCCACCAGTGAAGCGGCAGGATTCCGGGAGCTGTTTTTT
>-|TRBJ2-6|TRBV6-6|-
CASSYGVSGANVLTF
TGTGCCAGCAGTTACGGAGTCTCTGGGGCCAACGTCCTGACTTTC
>-|TRBJ2-2|TRBV5-4|TRBD1
CASSLGGTGGTGELFF
TGTGCCAGCAGCTTGGGCGGGACAGGGGGCACCGGGGAGCTGTTTTTT
>-|TRBJ1-6|TRBV27|TRBD1
CASGTGYSPLHF
TGTGCCAGCGGGACAGGGTATTCACCCCTCCACTTT
>-|TRBJ2-1|TRBV10-3|TRBD2
CAISGEGQSNEQFF
TGTGCCATCAGTGGGGAGGGGCAGTCCAATGAGCAGTTCTTC
>-|TRBJ2-1|TRBV7-2|TRBD2
CASSSGWASGRGLGDEQFF
TGTGCCAGCAGCTCCGGATGGGCTAGCGGGAGGGGGTTGGGGGATGAGCAGTTCTTC
>few|TRBJ1-1|TRBV18|TRBD1
CASSQGQTEAFF
TGTGCCAGCTCACAGGGACAGACTGAAGCTTTCTTT
>-|TRBJ1-1|TRBV28|-
CASSLSGNTEAFF
TGTGCCAGCAGTTTATCCGGGAACACTGAAGCTTTCTTT
>few|TRBJ2-3|TRBV5-1|-
CASSWSDGSTDTQYF
TGCGCCAGCAGCTGGAGCGACGGCAGCACAGATACGCAGTATTTT
>-|TRBJ2-5|TRBV5-4|-
CASSLPKETQYF
TGTGCCAGCAGCTTGCCCAAAGAGACCCAGTACTTC
>-|TRBJ2-7|TRBV6-5|-
CASSPRTDSYEQYF
TGTGCCAGCAGTCCGCGGACAGATTCCTACGAGCAGTACTTC
>-|TRBJ1-2|TRBV4-2|-
CASSWTRQTFNYGYTF
TGTGCCAGCAGCTGGACTAGACAAACCTTTAACTATGGCTACACCTTC
>-|TRBJ2-1|TRBV3-1/TRBV3-2|TRBD1
CASSHLRTGKIEQFF
TGTGCCAGCAGCCACCTCCGGACAGGGAAGATTGAGCAGTTCTTC
>-|TRBJ1-2|TRBV5-4|-
CASSMPGTNYGYTF
TGTGCCAGCAGCATGCCCGGGACAAACTATGGCTACACCTTC
>-|TRBJ2-2|TRBV9|-
CASYGGGGNGELFF
TGTGCCAGCTACGGCGGAGGGGGCAATGGGGAGCTGTTTTTT
>-|TRBJ1-1|TRBV5-1|-
CASSKTLSGNTEAFF
TGCGCCAGCAGCAAGACTTTAAGCGGGAACACTGAAGCTTTCTTT
>few|TRBJ2-5|TRBV5-1|TRBD2
CASSLGLAGPQETQYF
TGCGCCAGCAGCTTGGGACTAGCGGGGCCTCAAGAGACCCAGTACTTC
>-|TRBJ2-5|TRBV28|-
CASSLTLETQYF
TGTGCCAGCAGTCTTACTTTAGAGACCCAGTACTTC
>-|TRBJ1-1|TRBV27|TRBD1
CASIRAGQGTEAFF
TGTGCCAGCATCCGGGCGGGACAGGGGACTGAAGCTTTCTTT
>-|TRBJ2-5|TRBV6-5|TRBD2
CASTLAGGGETQYF
TGTGCCAGCACCCTAGCGGGGGGCGGGGAGACCCAGTACTTC
>-|TRBJ1-1|TRBV5-5|TRBD1
CASSKNPTGTYNTEAFF
TGTGCCAGCAGCAAAAACCCGACAGGGACTTACAACACTGAAGCTTTCTTT
>once|TRBJ1-1|TRBV4-2|-
CASSQDWADTEAFF
TGTGCCAGCAGCCAAGACTGGGCAGACACTGAAGCTTTCTTT
>-|TRBJ2-2|TRBV6-2/TRBV6-3|TRBD2
CASSYVSGRAPRTGELFF
TGTGCCAGCAGTTACGTTAGCGGGAGGGCCCCGAGGACCGGGGAGCTGTTTTTT
>once|TRBJ1-4|TRBV5-1|-
CASSLQGWEKLFF
TGCGCCAGCAGCTTGCAGGGGTGGGAAAAACTGTTTTTT
>-|TRBJ1-1|TRBV19|TRBD1
CAGPRRDSRLIMNTEAFF
TGTGCCGGGCCTAGGAGGGACAGCCGTCTCATCATGAACACTGAAGCTTTCTTT
>-|TRBJ2-1|TRBV18|TRBD2
CASSSYPGTSANNEQFF
TGTGCCAGCTCATCCTATCCCGGGACTAGCGCCAACAATGAGCAGTTCTTC
>few|TRBJ1-1|TRBV4-1|TRBD1
CASSQTGGWGAFF
TGCGCCAGCAGCCAAACAGGGGGCTGGGGAGCTTTCTTT
>-|TRBJ1-2|TRBV3-1/TRBV3-2|-
CASSQDARETANTF
TGTGCCAGCAGCCAAGATGCTCGGGAGACAGCTAACACCTTC
>-|TRBJ2-2|TRBV7-6|-
CASSLDPGSGELFF
TGTGCCAGCAGCTTAGATCCAGGTTCGGGGGAGCTGTTTTTT
>-|TRBJ1-4|TRBV27|-
CASSLSRQGNEKLFF
TGTGCCAGCAGTTTATCCCGGCAGGGAAATGAAAAACTGTTTTTT
>-|TRBJ1-2|TRBV9|-
CASNFGGGNGYTF
TGTGCCAGCAACTTCGGGGGAGGGAATGGCTACACCTTC
>-|TRBJ2-7|TRBV7-9|TRBD1
CASLLTGTGTGEQYF
TGTGCCAGCCTCTTGACCGGGACAGGGACCGGGGAGCAGTACTTC
>-|TRBJ1-1|TRBV28|-
CASSDRMNTEAFF
TGTGCCAGCAGCGACAGGATGAACACTGAAGCTTTCTTT
>few|TRBJ1-5|TRBV28|-
CASSLTAGNQPQHF
TGTGCCAGCAGTTTAACCGCGGGCAATCAGCCCCAGCATTTT
>once|TRBJ1-2|TRBV12-3/TRBV12-4|-
CASSQTENYGYTF
TGTGCCAGCAGTCAAACTGAGAACTATGGCTACACCTTC
>-|TRBJ1-2|TRBV29-1|-
CSVEEPSYGYTF
TGCAGCGTTGAAGAGCCTAGCTATGGCTACACCTTC
>few|TRBJ2-7|TRBV29-1|TRBD1
CSVEALGQGGDEQYF
TGCAGCGTTGAAGCTTTGGGACAGGGTGGCGACGAGCAGTACTTC
>-|TRBJ2-3|TRBV6-6|TRBD2
CASSYPPGLGRDTQYF
TGTGCCAGCAGTTACCCGCCGGGACTAGGGCGAGATACGCAGTATTTT